Included here is one T cell receptor (beta chain) sequence, with context. This sample stems from a study of blood T cell repertoires in COVID-19. TCRdb's table, derived via immunoSEQ multiplex PCR, lists solely in-frame clones and lacks some. In the table there are 200,000 to 250,000 clones, approximately 90% of which are singletons. This CDR3 contains 16 residues. V was trimmed by 3 bases and J by 5 bases, leaving 17 bases between them. Germline CDR1 is LNHDA and CDR2 is SQIVND (reference sequence). This chain joins TRBV19 and TRBJ1-5; D is possibly TRBD1 (6 bases). The sequence was obtained from a woman in her forties with acute COVID-19. Source material: PBMCs or T cells enriched from blood (not recorded which). CDR3 amino acids: CASSIQSGEGHQPQHF. In nucleotides, the CDR3 is TGTGCCAGTAGTATCCAATCAGGGGAGGGACATCAGCCCCAGCATTTT.